Listed below are T cell receptor beta chains from one sample, sequenced in a study of T cell responses to AZD1222 COVID-19 vaccine. Clones were read by immunoSEQ multiplex PCR, and TCRdb kept only the in-frame ones, dropping some. This repertoire shows roughly 67,000 clones, about 91% found once; its top ten account for roughly a fifth. The material sequenced was peripheral blood, taken on day 0 of AZD1222 vaccination. The origin of the receptors is an adult in good health. Both conserved end residues are part of each CDR3. The order of the fields is J gene, clone size, D gene, V gene, CDR3 protein, CDR3 DNA. The D gene is left open where the match is weak. Some rows have no size entry. The others give once, few or many, or a class for an expanded clone.

>TRBJ1-3|NA|NA|TRBV7-9
CASSLGEGSISGNTIYF
TGTGCCAGCAGCTTAGGGGAGGGGAGCATCTCTGGAAACACCATATATTTT
>TRBJ1-2|NA|TRBD1|TRBV27
CASSPHPDRENGYTF
TGTGCCAGCAGTCCCCATCCGGACAGGGAGAATGGCTACACCTTC
>TRBJ1-5|NA|TRBD1|TRBV6-1
CASSDGTGDNQPQHF
TGTGCCAGCAGTGACGGGACAGGGGACAATCAGCCCCAGCATTTT
>TRBJ2-7|NA|TRBD1|TRBV4-3
CASSQEFDRDYEQYF
TGCGCCAGCAGCCAAGAGTTTGACAGGGACTACGAGCAGTACTTC
>TRBJ2-2|NA|TRBD2|TRBV6-5
CASSYSPGGRTGELFF
TGTGCCAGCAGTTACTCTCCGGGGGGGCGCACCGGGGAGCTGTTTTTT
>TRBJ1-2|NA|NA|TRBV7-9
CASSQGATKYGYTF
TGTGCCAGCAGTCAAGGGGCGACCAAATATGGCTACACCTTC
>TRBJ2-7|once|NA|TRBV6-2/TRBV6-3
CASSPRWGYEQYF
TGTGCCAGCAGTCCCAGGTGGGGATACGAGCAGTACTTC
>TRBJ1-1|NA|NA|TRBV29-1
CSAGERGTEAFF
TGCAGCGCCGGAGAGAGGGGAACTGAAGCTTTCTTT
>TRBJ2-2|NA|TRBD2|TRBV4-2
CASSPLGISGGYTGELFF
TGTGCCAGCAGCCCCCTGGGAATTAGCGGGGGATACACCGGGGAGCTGTTTTTT
>TRBJ2-5|NA|NA|TRBV21-1
CASSKADPTGMEETQYF
TGTGCCAGCAGCAAAGCGGACCCGACAGGAATGGAAGAGACCCAGTACTTC
>TRBJ1-5|NA|NA|TRBV2
CASSAGTYSNQPQHF
TGTGCCAGCAGTGCGGGCACCTATAGCAATCAGCCCCAGCATTTT
>TRBJ2-6|NA|NA|TRBV24-1
CAIGSGANVLTF
TGTGCCATCGGCTCTGGGGCCAACGTCCTGACTTTC
>TRBJ2-1|NA|NA|TRBV6-5
CASSYGRSRENEQFF
TGTGCCAGCAGTTACGGCCGTTCCAGAGAAAATGAGCAGTTCTTC
>TRBJ1-4|NA|NA|TRBV28
CASSLMGATNEKLFF
TGTGCCAGCAGTTTGATGGGGGCCACTAATGAAAAACTGTTTTTT
>TRBJ1-2|once|NA|TRBV4-3
CASSQDITAYGYTF
TGCGCCAGCAGCCAAGATATAACAGCATATGGCTACACCTTC
>TRBJ1-5|NA|NA|TRBV7-9
CASSLGEADFNQPQHF
TGTGCCAGCAGCTTAGGGGAAGCGGACTTCAATCAGCCCCAGCATTTT
>TRBJ2-5|few|NA|TRBV30
CAWRGGGRETQYF
TGTGCCTGGAGAGGAGGGGGCCGGGAGACCCAGTACTTC
>TRBJ1-5|NA|TRBD1|TRBV27
CASSPGTGGASPQHF
TGTGCCAGCAGCCCTGGAACAGGGGGCGCATCGCCCCAGCATTTT
>TRBJ2-7|NA|NA|TRBV6-8
CASSYRWAVSSYEQYF
TGTGCCAGCAGCTACAGGTGGGCAGTTAGCTCCTACGAGCAGTACTTC
>TRBJ2-5|NA|NA|TRBV19
CASSASGTGKGETQYF
TGTGCCAGTAGTGCCTCCGGGACTGGGAAAGGAGAGACCCAGTACTTC
>TRBJ1-2|NA|NA|TRBV18
CASSLAENYGYTF
TGTGCCAGCTCACTTGCCGAGAACTATGGCTACACCTTC
>TRBJ1-1|NA|NA|TRBV5-6
CASSFQGNTEAFF
TGTGCCAGCAGCTTCCAGGGGAACACTGAAGCTTTCTTT
>TRBJ2-7|NA|TRBD2|TRBV4-1
CASSQVAAGVRGQYF
TGCGCCAGCAGCCAAGTCGCAGCGGGAGTACGTGGGCAGTACTTC
>TRBJ1-1|NA|NA|TRBV2
CASSLPGAPRAFF
TGTGCCAGCAGTTTACCAGGAGCCCCTAGAGCATTCTTT
>TRBJ2-2|NA|TRBD1|TRBV7-9
CASSFDRGNTGELFF
TGTGCCAGCAGCTTTGACAGGGGGAACACCGGGGAGCTGTTTTTT